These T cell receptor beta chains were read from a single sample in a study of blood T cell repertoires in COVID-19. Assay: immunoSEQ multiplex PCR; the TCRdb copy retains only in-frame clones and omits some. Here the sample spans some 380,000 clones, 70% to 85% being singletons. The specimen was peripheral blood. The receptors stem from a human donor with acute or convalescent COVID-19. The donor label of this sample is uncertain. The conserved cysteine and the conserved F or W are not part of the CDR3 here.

CDR3aa: ASSEKGAGSSHNAYNEQF
v_gene: TRBV2

CDR3aa: ASSREPKQGAQETQY
v_gene: TRBV5-1

CDR3aa: AWSVRASVLPGELF
v_gene: TRBV30

CDR3aa: ASSQVGGTQY
v_gene: TRBV3-1/TRBV3-2

CDR3aa: ASSANAGGLYNEQF
v_gene: TRBV5-1

CDR3aa: ASGLGSFSGNTIY
v_gene: TRBV28

CDR3aa: ASRTTGGLTEAF
v_gene: TRBV6-4

CDR3aa: STWRVSYNEQF
v_gene: TRBV29-1

CDR3aa: ASSSGDGYT
v_gene: TRBV27

CDR3aa: ASSTRDRGHQPQH
v_gene: TRBV7-2

CDR3aa: ASSTIPSRAGGYT
v_gene: TRBV19

CDR3aa: ASSRTSGLYTDTQY
v_gene: TRBV14

CDR3aa: ASSQWETTDTQY
v_gene: TRBV4-1

CDR3aa: ARSHSSTNEKLF
v_gene: TRBV2

CDR3aa: AWRGQGGLSGNTIY
v_gene: TRBV30

CDR3aa: AWNRGTHGYT
v_gene: TRBV30

CDR3aa: ASRPGHATEAF
v_gene: TRBV27

CDR3aa: ASSQGLDNYGYT
v_gene: TRBV3-1/TRBV3-2

CDR3aa: ASSPWAGGVPTEAF
v_gene: TRBV18

CDR3aa: SASEGARDYGYT
v_gene: TRBV20-1

CDR3aa: ASSLVRGRGAEAF
v_gene: TRBV7-2

CDR3aa: ASSARGARNYGYT
v_gene: TRBV5-6

CDR3aa: AWSGRRVNQPQH
v_gene: TRBV30

CDR3aa: ASSVPGLGGETQY
v_gene: TRBV18

CDR3aa: ASSSDPLRAF
v_gene: TRBV19

CDR3aa: ASSIGGGEKLF
v_gene: TRBV19

CDR3aa: ASRKREYNEQF
v_gene: TRBV19

CDR3aa: ASSPTWGPNQPQH
v_gene: TRBV4-1

CDR3aa: ASSDDRGRNSPLH
v_gene: TRBV25-1

CDR3aa: AWTPGVGYT
v_gene: TRBV30

CDR3aa: ASSSGRGYNEQF
v_gene: TRBV6-5

CDR3aa: ASSGIAGLSYNEQF
v_gene: TRBV5-1

CDR3aa: ASSLPGQAAGYT
v_gene: TRBV7-9

CDR3aa: ASSWSGRTEAF
v_gene: TRBV11-2

CDR3aa: ASSTTGNTIY
v_gene: TRBV6-5

CDR3aa: ASSPVLDEQF
v_gene: TRBV5-1

CDR3aa: ASSLLFGQGNYEQY
v_gene: TRBV4-2

CDR3aa: ASSIRTSVADTQY
v_gene: TRBV19

CDR3aa: ASSYTTGSADTQY
v_gene: TRBV6-5

CDR3aa: ASSMQGVLNYGYT
v_gene: TRBV19

CDR3aa: ASSTAGYGYT
v_gene: TRBV19

CDR3aa: ASSISNNYGYT
v_gene: TRBV19

CDR3aa: ASSLNWAPYEQY
v_gene: TRBV28

CDR3aa: ASSLRTGVAKLF
v_gene: TRBV7-6

CDR3aa: ASSLAQGYEQY
v_gene: TRBV7-7

CDR3aa: AYRHQNNYGYT
v_gene: TRBV30

CDR3aa: ASSLTANSPLH
v_gene: TRBV5-1

CDR3aa: ASSLGRLPASGNTIY
v_gene: TRBV7-2

CDR3aa: ASSFRGANGYT
v_gene: TRBV7-9

CDR3aa: ALVQGPGNTIY
v_gene: TRBV6-5

CDR3aa: ASRTGTSRTEQY
v_gene: TRBV6-6

CDR3aa: ASSPGTRGFNEQF
v_gene: TRBV6-5

CDR3aa: ASRPGTGIGELF
v_gene: TRBV10-2

CDR3aa: ASGMRAEAF
v_gene: TRBV19

CDR3aa: ASSGGYTGELF
v_gene: TRBV10-1

CDR3aa: ASTGTGNNEKLF
v_gene: TRBV2